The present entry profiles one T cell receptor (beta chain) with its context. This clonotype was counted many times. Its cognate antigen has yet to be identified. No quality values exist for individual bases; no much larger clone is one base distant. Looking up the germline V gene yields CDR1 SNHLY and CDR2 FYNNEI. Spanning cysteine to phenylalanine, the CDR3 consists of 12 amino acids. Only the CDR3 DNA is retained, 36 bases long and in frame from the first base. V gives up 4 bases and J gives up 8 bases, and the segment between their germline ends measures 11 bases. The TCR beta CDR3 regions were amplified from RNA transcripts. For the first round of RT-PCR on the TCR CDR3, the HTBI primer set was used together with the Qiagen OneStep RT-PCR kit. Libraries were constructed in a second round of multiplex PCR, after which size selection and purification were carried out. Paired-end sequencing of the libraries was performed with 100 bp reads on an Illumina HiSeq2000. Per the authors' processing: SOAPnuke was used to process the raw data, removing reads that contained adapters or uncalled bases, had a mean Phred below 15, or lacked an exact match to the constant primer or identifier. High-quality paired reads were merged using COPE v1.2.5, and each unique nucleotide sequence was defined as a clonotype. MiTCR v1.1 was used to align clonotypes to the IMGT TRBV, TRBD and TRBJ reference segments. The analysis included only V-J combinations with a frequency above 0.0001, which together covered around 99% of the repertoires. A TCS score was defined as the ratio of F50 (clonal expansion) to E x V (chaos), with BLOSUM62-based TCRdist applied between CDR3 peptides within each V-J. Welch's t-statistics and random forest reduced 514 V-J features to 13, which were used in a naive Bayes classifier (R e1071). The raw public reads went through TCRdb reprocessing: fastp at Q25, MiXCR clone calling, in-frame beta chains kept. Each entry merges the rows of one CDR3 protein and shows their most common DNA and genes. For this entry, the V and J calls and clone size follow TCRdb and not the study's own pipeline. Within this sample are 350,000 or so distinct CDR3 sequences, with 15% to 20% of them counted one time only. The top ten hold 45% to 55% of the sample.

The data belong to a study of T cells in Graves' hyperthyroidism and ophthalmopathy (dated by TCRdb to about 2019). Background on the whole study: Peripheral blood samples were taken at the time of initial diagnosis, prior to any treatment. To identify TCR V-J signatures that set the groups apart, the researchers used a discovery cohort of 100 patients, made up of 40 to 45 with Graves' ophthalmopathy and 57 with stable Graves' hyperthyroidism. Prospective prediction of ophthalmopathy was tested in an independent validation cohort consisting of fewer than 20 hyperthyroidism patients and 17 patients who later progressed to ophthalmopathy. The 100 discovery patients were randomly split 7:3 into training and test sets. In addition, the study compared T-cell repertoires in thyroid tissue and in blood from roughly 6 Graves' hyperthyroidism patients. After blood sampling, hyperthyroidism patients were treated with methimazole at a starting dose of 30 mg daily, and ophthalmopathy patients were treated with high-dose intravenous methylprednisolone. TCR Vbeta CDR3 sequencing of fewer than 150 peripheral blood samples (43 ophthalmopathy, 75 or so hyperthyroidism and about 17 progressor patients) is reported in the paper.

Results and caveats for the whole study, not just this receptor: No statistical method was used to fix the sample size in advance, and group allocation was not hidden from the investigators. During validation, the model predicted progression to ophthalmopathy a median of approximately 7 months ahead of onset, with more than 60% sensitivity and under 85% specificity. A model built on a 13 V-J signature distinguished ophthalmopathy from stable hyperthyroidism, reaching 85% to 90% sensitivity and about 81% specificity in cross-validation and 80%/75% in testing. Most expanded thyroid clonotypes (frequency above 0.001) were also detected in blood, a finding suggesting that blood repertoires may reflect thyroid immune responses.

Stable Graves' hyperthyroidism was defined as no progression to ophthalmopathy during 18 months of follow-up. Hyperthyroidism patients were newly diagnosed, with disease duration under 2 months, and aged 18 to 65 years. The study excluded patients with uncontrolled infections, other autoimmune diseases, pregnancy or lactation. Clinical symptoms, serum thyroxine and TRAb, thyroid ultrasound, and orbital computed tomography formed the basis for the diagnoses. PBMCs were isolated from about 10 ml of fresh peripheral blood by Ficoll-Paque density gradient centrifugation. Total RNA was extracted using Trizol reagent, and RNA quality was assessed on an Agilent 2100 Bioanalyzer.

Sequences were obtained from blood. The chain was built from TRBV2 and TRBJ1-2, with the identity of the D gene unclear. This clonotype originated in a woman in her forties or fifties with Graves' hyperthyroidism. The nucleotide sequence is TGTGCCAGCAGTGTAGGGTTGCAGGGCTACACCTTC. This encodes CASSVGLQGYTF.